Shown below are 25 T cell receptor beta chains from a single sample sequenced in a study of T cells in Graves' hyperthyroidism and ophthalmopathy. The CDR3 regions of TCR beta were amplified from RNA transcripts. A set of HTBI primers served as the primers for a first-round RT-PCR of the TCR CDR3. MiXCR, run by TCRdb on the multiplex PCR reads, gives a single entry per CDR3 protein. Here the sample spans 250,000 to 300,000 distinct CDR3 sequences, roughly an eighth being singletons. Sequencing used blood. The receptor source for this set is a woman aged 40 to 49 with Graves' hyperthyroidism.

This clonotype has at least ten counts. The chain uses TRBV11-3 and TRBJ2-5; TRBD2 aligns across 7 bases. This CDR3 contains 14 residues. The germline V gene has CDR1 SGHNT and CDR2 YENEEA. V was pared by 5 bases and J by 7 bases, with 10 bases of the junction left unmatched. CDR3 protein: CASSAGEGLGTQYF. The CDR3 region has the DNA TGTGCCAGCAGCGCGGGAGAGGGCCTGGGGACCCAGTACTTC.

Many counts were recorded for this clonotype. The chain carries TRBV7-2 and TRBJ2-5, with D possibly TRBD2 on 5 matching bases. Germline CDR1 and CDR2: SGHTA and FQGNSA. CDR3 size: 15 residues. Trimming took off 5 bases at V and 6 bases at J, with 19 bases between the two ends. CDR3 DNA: TGTGCCAGCAGCCCAGCTTTGTGGGAGTTAAAGACCCAGTACTTC. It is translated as CASSPALWELKTQYF.

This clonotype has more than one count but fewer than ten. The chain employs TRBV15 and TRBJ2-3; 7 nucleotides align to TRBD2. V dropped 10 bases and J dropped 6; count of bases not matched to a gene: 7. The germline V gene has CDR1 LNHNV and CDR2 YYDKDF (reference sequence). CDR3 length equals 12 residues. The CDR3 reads CASPGGWDTQYF. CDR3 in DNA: TGTGCCAGTCCGGGGGGTTGGGATACGCAGTATTTT.

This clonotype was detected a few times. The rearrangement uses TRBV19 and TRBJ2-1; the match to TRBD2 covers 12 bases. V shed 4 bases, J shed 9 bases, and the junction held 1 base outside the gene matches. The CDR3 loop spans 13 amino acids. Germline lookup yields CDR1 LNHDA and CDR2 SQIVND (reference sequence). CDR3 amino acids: CASSTSGRGEQFF. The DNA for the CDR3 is TGTGCCAGTAGTACTAGCGGGAGGGGTGAGCAGTTCTTC.

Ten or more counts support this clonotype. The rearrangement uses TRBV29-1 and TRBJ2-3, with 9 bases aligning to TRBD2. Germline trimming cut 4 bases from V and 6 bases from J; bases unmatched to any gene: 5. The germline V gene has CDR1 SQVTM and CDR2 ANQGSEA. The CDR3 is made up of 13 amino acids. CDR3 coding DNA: TGCAGCGTTGCTAGCGGGGTTGGCGATACGCAGTATTTT. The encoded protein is CSVASGVGDTQYF.

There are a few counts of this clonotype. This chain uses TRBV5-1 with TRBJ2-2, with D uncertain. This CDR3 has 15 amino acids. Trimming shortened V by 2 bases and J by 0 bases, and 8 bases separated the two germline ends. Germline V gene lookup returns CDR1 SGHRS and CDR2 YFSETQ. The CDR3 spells CASSFDNSNTGELFF. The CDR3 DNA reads TGCGCCAGCAGCTTTGACAACTCGAACACCGGGGAGCTGTTTTTT.

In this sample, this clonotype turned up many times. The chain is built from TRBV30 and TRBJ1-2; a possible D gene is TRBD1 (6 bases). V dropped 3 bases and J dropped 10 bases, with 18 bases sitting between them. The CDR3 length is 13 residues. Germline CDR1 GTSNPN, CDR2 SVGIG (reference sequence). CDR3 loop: CAWRGGPRADYTF. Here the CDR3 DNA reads TGTGCCTGGAGAGGGGGACCGAGGGCTGACTACACCTTC. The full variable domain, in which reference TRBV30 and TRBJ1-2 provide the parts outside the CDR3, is SQTIHQWPATLVQPVGSPLSLECTVEGTSNPNLYWYRQAAGRGLQLLFYSVGIGQISSEVPQNLSASRPQDRQFILSSKKLLLSDSGFYLCAWRGGPRADYTFGSGTRLTVV.

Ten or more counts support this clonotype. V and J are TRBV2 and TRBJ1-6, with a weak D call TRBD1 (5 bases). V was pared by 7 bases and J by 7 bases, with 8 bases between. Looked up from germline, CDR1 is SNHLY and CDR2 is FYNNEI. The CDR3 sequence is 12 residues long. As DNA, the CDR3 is TGTGCCAGCACCGAGGGGAATTCACCCCTCCACTTT. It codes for CASTEGNSPLHF.

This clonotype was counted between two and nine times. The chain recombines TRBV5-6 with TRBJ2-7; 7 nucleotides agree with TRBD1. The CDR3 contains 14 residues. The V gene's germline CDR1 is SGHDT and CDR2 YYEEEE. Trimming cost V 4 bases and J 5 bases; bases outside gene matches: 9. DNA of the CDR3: TGTGCCAGCAGCGGTCCGACAGGGCGAAACGAGCAGTACTTC. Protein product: CASSGPTGRNEQYF. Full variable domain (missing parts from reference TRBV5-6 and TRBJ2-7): DAGVTQSPTHLIKTRGQQVTLRCSPKSGHDTVSWYQQALGQGPQFIFQYYEEEERQRGNFPDRFSGHQFPNYSSELNVNALLLGDSALYLCASSGPTGRNEQYFGPGTRLTVT.

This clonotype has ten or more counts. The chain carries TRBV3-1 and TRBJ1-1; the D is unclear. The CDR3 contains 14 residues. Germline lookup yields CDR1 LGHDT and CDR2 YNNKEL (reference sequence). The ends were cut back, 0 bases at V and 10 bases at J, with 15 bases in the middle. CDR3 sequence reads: CASSQDLRTAGAFF. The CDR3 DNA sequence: TGTGCCAGCAGCCAAGATCTAAGGACGGCGGGAGCTTTCTTT.

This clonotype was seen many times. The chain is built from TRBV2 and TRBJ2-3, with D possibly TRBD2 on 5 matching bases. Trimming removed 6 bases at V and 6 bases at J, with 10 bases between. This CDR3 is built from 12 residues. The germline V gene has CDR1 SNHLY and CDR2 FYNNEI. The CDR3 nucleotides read TGTGCCAGCAGGGAGACGGGGGATACGCAGTATTTT. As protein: CASRETGDTQYF.

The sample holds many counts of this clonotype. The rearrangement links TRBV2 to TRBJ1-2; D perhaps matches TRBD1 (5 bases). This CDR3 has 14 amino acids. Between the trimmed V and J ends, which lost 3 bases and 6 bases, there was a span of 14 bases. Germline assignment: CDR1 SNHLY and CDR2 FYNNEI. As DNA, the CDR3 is TGTGCCAGCAGTGACGGACTGGTAGGGGATGGCTACACCTTC. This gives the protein CASSDGLVGDGYTF.

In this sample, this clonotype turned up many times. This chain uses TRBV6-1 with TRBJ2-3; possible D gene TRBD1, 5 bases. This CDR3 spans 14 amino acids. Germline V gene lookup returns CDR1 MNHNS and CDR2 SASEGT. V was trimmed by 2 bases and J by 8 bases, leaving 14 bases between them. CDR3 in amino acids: CASSELTYQGTQYF. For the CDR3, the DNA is TGTGCCAGCAGTGAACTCACCTATCAGGGTACGCAGTATTTT.

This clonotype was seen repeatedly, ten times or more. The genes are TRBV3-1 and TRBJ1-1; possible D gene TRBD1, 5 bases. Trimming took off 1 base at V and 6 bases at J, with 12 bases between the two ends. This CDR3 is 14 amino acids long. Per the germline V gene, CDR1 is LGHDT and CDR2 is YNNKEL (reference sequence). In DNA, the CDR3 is TGTGCCAGCAGCCAAGCAGGTAGGGGCGCTGAAGCTTTCTTT. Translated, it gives CASSQAGRGAEAFF.

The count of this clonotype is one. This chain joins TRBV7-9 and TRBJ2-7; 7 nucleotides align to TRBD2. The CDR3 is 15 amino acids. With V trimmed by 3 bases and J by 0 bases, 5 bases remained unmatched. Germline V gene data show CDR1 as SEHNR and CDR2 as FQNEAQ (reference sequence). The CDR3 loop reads CASSFGTTISYEQYF. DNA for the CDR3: TGTGCCAGCAGCTTCGGGACTACCATCTCCTACGAGCAGTACTTC.

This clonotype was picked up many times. As DNA, the CDR3 is TGTGCCACCAGTGATCCCCCGGGGCGGGGGCGAGTTGGCTACACCTTC. It codes for CATSDPPGRGRVGYTF. The chain combines TRBV24-1 with TRBJ1-2; possible D gene TRBD1, 6 bases. CDR1 and CDR2 from the germline V gene are KGHDR and SFDVKD. The CDR3 covers 16 residues. Trimming cost V 3 bases and J 7 bases, with 20 bases left between them.

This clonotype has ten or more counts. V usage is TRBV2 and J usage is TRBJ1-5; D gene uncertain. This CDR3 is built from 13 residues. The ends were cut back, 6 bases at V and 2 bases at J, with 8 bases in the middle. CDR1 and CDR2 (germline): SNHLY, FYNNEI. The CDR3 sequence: CASRLSGNQPQHF. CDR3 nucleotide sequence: TGTGCCAGCAGGTTGAGTGGCAATCAGCCCCAGCATTTT.

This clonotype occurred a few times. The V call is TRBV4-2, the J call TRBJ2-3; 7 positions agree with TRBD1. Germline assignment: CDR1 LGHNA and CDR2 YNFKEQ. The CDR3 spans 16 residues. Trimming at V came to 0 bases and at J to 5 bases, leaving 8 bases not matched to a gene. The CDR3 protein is CASSQEPRGHGDTQYF. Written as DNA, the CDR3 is TGTGCCAGCAGCCAAGAACCAAGGGGGCATGGAGATACGCAGTATTTT.

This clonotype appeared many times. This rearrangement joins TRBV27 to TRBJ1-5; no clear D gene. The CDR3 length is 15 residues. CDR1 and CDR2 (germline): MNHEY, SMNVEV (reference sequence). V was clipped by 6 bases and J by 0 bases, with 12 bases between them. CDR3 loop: CASRAGKHSNQPQHF. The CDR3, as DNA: TGTGCCAGCAGGGCCGGGAAGCATAGCAATCAGCCCCAGCATTTT.

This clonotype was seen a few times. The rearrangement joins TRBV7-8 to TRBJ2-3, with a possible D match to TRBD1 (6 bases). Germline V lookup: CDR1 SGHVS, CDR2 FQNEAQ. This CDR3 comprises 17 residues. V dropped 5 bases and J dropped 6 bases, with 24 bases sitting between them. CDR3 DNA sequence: TGTGCCAGCAGCCCACGGTTTGGGGGTTCTAGGGGGGATACGCAGTATTTT. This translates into CASSPRFGGSRGDTQYF.

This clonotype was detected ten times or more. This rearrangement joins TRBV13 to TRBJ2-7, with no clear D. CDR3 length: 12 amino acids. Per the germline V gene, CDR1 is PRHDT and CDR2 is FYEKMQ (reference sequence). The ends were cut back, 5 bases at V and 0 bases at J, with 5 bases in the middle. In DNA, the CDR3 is TGTGCCAGCAGCCGGAGCTCCTACGAGCAGTACTTC. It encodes CASSRSSYEQYF.

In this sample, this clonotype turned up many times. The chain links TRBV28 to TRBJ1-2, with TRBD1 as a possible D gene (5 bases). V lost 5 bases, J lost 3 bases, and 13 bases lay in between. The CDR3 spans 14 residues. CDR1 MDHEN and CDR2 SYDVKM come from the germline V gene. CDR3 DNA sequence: TGTGCCAGCAGTAATCCGGGACGGCACTATGGCTACACCTTC. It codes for CASSNPGRHYGYTF.

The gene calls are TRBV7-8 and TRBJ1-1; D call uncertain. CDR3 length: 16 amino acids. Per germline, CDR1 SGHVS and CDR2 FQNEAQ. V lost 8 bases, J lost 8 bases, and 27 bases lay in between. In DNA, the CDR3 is TGTGCCAGCCAAGACTTAAAAGGCCCTAACAATAGGGAAGCTTTCTTT. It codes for CASQDLKGPNNREAFF.

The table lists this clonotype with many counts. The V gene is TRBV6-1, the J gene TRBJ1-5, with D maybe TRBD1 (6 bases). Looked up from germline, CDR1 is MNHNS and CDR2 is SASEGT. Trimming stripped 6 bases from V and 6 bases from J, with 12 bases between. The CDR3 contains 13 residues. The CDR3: CASSQGSGQPQHF. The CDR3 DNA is TGTGCCAGCAGCCAGGGGAGCGGTCAGCCCCAGCATTTT.

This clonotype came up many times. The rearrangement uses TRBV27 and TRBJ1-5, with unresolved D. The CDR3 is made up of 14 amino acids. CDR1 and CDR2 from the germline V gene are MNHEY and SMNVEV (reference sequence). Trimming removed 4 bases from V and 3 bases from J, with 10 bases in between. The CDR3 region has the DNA TGTGCCAGCAGTTCATACAGAGCCAATCAGCCCCAGCATTTT. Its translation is CASSSYRANQPQHF.